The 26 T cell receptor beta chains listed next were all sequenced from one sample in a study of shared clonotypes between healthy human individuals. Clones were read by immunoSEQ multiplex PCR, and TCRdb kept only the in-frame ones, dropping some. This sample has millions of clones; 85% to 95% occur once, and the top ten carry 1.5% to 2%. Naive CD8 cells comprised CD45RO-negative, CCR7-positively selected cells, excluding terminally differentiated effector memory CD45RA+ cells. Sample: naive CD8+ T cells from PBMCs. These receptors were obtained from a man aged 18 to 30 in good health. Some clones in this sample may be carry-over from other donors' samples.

The CDR3 protein is CASSQLFTDTQYF. The CDR3 DNA sequence: TGCGCCAGCAGCCAACTTTTCACAGATACGCAGTATTTT. The gene calls are TRBV4-1 and TRBJ2-3; D is undetermined. The germline V and J ends were trimmed by 2 bases and 2 bases, with 5 bases remaining between them. The germline V gene encodes CDR1 MGHRA and CDR2 YSYEKL. This CDR3 has 13 residues.

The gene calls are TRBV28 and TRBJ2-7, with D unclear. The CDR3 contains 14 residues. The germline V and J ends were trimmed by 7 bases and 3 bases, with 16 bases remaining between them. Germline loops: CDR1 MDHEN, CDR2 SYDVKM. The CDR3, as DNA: TGTGCCAGCACCCATCAACTGGGCGGCTACGAGCAGTACTTC. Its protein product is CASTHQLGGYEQYF.

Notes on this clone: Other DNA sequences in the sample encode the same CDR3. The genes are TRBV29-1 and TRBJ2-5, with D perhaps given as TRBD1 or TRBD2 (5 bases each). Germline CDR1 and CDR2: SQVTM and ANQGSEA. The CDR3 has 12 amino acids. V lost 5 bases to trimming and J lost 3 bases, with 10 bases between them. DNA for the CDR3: TGCAGCGTTTGGGGGACCGAAGAGACCCAGTACTTC. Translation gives CSVWGTEETQYF.

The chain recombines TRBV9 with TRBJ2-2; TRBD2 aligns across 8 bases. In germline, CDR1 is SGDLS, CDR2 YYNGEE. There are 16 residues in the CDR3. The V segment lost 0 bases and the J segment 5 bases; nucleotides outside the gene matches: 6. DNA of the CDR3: TGTGCCAGCAGCGTAGTACCGGGAGGGCCGACCGGGGAGCTGTTTTTT. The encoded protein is CASSVVPGGPTGELFF.

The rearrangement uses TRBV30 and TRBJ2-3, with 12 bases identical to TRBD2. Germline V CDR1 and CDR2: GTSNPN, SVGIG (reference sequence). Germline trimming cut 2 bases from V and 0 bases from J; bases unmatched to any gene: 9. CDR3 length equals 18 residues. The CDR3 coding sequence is TGTGCCTGGAGTCCCGGACTAGCGGGACTCTCTAGCACAGATACGCAGTATTTT. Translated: CAWSPGLAGLSSTDTQYF.

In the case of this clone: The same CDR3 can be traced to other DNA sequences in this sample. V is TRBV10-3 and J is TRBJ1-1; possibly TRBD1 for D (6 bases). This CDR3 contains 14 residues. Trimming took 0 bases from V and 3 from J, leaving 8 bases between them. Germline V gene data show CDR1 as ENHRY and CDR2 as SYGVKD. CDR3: CAISESGQYTEAFF. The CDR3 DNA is TGTGCCATCAGTGAGTCAGGACAGTACACTGAAGCTTTCTTT.

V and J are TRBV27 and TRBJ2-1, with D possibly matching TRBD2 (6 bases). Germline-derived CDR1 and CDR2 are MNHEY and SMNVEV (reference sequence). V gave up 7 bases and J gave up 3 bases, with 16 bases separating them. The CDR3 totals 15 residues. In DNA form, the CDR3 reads TGTGCCAGCACCGTGACTGGAGGGCTCTACAATGAGCAGTTCTTC. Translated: CASTVTGGLYNEQFF.

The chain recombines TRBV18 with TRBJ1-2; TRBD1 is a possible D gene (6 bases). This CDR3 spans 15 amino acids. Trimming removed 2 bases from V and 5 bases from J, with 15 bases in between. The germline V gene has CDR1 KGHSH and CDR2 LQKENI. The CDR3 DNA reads TGTGCCAGCTCACCATGGTCTGAAGGGACATATGGCTACACCTTC. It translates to CASSPWSEGTYGYTF.

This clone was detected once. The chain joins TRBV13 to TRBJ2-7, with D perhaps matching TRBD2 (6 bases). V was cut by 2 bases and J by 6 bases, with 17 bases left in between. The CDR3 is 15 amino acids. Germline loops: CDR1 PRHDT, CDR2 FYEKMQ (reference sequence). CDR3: CASSLYGSVGGEQYF. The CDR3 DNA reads TGTGCCAGCAGCTTATACGGGAGCGTCGGCGGCGAGCAGTACTTC.

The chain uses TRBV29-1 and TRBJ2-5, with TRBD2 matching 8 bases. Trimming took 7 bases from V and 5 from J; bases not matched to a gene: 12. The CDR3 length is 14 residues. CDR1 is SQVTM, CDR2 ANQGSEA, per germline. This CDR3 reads CSGIRLAGMETQYF. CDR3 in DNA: TGCAGCGGTATCCGCCTAGCGGGCATGGAGACCCAGTACTTC.

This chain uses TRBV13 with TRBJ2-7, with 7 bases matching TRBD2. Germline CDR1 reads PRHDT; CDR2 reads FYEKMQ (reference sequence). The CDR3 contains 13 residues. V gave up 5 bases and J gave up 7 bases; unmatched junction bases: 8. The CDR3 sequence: CASSPLREGEQYF. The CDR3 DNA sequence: TGTGCCAGCAGCCCATTGAGGGAGGGGGAGCAGTACTTC.

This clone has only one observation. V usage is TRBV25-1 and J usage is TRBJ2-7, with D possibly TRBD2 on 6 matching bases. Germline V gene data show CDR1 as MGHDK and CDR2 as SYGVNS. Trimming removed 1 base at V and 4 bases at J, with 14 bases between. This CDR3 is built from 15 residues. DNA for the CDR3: TGTGCCAGCAGTGAATTAGTCGCGGGGACTTACGAGCAGTACTTC. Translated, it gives CASSELVAGTYEQYF.

The CDR3 coding sequence is TGTGCCAGCAGTGAATTATCAGGGAGGGACACTGAAGCTTTCTTT. Protein: CASSELSGRDTEAFF. The chain links TRBV6-1 to TRBJ1-1, with a weak D call TRBD1 (5 bases). Germline lookup yields CDR1 MNHNS and CDR2 SASEGT. This CDR3 contains 15 residues. The V end was cut by 2 bases, the J end by 3 bases, with 13 bases between.

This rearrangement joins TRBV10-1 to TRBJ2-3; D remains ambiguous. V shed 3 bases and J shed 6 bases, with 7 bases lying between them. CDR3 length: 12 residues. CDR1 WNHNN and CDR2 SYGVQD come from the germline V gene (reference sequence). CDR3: CASSDRPDTQYF. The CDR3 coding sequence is TGCGCCAGCAGTGACCGTCCGGATACGCAGTATTTT.

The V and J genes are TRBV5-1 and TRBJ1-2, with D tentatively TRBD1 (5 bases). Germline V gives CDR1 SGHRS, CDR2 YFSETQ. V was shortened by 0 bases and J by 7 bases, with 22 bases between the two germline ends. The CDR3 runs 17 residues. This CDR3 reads CASSLASQGGEDTGYTF. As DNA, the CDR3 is TGCGCCAGCAGCTTGGCCTCGCAAGGAGGGGAAGACACTGGCTACACCTTC.

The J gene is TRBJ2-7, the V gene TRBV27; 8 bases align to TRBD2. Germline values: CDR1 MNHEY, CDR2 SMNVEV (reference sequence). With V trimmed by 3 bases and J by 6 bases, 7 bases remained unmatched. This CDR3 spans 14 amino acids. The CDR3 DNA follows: TGTGCCAGCAGTTTCCTGCTAGCGGGCACCGAGCAGTACTTC. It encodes CASSFLLAGTEQYF.

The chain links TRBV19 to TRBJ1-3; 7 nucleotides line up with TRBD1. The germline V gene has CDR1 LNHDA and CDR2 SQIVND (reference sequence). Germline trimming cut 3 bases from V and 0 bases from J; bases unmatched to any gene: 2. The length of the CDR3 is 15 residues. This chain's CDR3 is CASSIDRVSGNTIYF. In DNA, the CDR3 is TGTGCCAGTAGTATCGACAGGGTCTCTGGAAACACCATATATTTT.

CDR3 protein: CASFWSRAGHNEQFF. CDR3 nucleotides: TGTGCCAGCTTCTGGTCCAGGGCAGGTCACAATGAGCAGTTCTTC. This chain joins TRBV18 and TRBJ2-1; the D gene is possibly TRBD1 (5 bases). CDR1 is KGHSH, CDR2 LQKENI, per germline. V gave up 7 bases and J gave up 5 bases, with 18 bases separating them. The CDR3 is 15 amino acids.

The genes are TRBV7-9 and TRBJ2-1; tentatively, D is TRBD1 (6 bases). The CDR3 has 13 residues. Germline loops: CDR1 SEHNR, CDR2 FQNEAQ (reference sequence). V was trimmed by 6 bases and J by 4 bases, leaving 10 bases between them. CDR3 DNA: TGTGCCAGCAGGGACAGCATTTACAATGAGCAGTTCTTC. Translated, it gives CASRDSIYNEQFF.

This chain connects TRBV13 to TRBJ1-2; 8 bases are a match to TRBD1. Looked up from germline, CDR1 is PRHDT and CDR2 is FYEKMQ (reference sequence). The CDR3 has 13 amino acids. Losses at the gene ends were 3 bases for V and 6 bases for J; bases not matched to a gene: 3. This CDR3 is CASSFQGANGYTF. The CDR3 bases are TGTGCCAGCAGCTTCCAGGGGGCGAATGGCTACACCTTC.

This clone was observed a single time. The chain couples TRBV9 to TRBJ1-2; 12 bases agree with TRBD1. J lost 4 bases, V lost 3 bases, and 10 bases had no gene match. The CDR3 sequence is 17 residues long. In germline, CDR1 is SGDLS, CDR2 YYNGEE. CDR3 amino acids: CASSGSRDRGQGYGYTF. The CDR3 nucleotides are TGTGCCAGCAGCGGGAGCCGGGACAGGGGGCAAGGCTATGGCTACACCTTC.

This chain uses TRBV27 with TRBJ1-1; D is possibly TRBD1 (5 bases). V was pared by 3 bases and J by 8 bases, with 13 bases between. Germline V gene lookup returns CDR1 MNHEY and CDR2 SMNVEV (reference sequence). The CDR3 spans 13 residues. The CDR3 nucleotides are TGTGCCAGCAGTTTGAGTCTGGGGCAGGAAGCTTTCTTT. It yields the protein CASSLSLGQEAFF.

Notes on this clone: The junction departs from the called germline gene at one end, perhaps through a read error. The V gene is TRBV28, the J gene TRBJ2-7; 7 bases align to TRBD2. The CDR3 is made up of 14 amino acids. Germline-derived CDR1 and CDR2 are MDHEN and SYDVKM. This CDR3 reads CATSFAERGYEQYF. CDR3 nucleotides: TGTGCCACCAGTTTCGCGGAGCGGGGCTACGAGCAGTACTTC. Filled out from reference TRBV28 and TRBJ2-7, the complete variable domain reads DVKVTQSSRYLVKRTGEKVFLECVQDMDHENMFWYRQDPGLGLRLIYFSYDVKMKEKGDIPEGYSVSREKKERFSLILESASTNQTSMYLCATSFAERGYEQYFGPGTRLTVT.

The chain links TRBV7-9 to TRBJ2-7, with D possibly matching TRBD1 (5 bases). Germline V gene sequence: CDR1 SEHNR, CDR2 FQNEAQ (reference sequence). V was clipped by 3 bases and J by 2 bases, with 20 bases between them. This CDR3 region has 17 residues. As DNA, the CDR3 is TGTGCCAGCAGCTTCGCAGGGCAGCTCAATCCTCCCTACGAGCAGTACTTC. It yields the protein CASSFAGQLNPPYEQYF.

The CDR3 DNA sequence: TGCGCCAGCAGCTTGGGGGGTAGCGATGGCGGCTACACCTTC. Protein product: CASSLGGSDGGYTF. The gene calls are TRBV5-1 and TRBJ1-2; D is unresolved. V was shortened by 0 bases and J by 8 bases, with 14 bases between the two germline ends. Per the germline V gene, CDR1 is SGHRS and CDR2 is YFSETQ. This CDR3 spans 14 amino acids.

The CDR3 region is CASYKLGLAGVGANVLTF. In nucleotides, the CDR3 is TGTGCCAGCTATAAACTAGGACTAGCGGGAGTGGGGGCCAACGTCCTGACTTTC. This rearrangement joins TRBV2 to TRBJ2-6; TRBD2 matches 13 bases. Germline CDR1 SNHLY, CDR2 FYNNEI. Germline trimming cut 8 bases from V and 4 bases from J; bases unmatched to any gene: 11. This CDR3 comprises 18 residues.